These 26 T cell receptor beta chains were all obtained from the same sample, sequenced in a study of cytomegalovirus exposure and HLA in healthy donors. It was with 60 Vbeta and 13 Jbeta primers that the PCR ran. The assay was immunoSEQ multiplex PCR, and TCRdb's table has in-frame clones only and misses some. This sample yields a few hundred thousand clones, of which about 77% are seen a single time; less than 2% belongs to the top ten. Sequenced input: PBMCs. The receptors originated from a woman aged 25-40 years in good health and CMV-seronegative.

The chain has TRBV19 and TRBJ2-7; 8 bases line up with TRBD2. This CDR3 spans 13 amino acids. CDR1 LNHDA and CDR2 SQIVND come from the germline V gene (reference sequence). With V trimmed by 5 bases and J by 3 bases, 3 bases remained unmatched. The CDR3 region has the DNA TGTGCCAGTAGTGCCGGGACTAGCTACGAGCAGTACTTC. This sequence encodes CASSAGTSYEQYF.

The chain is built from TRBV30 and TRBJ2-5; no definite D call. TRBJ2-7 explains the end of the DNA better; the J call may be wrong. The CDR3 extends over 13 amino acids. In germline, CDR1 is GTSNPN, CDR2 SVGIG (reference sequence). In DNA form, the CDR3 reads TGTGCCTGGAGTATTAACACCTACTACGAGCAGTACTTC. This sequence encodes CAWSINTYYEQYF.

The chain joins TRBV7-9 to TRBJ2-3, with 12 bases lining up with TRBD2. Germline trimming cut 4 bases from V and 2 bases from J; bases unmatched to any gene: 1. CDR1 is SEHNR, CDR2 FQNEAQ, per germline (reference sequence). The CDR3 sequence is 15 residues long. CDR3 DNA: TGTGCCAGCAGCTCTAGCGGGGGGGCCACAGATACGCAGTATTTT. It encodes CASSSSGGATDTQYF.

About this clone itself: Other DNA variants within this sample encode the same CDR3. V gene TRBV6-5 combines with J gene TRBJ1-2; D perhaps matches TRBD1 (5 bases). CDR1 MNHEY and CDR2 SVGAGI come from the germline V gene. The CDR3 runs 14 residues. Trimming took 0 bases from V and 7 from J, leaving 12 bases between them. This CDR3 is CASSYSTGARGYTF. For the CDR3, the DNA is TGTGCCAGCAGTTACTCTACAGGAGCCCGTGGCTACACCTTC.

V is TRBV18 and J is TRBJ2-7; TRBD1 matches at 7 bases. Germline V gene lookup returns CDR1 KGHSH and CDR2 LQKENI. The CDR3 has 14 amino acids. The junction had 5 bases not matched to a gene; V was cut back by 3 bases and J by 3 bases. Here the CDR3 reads CASSPDREVYEQYF. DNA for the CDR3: TGTGCCAGCTCACCTGACAGGGAAGTCTACGAGCAGTACTTC.

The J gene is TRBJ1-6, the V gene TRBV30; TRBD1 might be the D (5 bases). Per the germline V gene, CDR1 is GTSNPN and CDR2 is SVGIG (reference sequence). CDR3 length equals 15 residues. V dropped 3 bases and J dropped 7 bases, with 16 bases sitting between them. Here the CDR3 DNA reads TGTGCCTGGAGGGGGGGTGAGGCGGGGAATTCACCCCTCCACTTT. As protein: CAWRGGEAGNSPLHF.

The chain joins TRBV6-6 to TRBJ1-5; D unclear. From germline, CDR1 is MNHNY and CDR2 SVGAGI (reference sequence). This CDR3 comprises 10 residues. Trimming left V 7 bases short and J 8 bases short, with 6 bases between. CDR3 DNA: TGTGCCAGCAATGCTAAGCCCCAGCATTTT. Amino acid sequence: CASNAKPQHF.

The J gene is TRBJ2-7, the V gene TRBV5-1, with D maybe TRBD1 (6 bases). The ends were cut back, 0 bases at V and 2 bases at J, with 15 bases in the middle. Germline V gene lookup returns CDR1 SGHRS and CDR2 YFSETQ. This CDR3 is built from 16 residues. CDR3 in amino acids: CASSLEGTYSPYEQYF. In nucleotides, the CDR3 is TGCGCCAGCAGCTTGGAGGGGACATATTCTCCCTACGAGCAGTACTTC.

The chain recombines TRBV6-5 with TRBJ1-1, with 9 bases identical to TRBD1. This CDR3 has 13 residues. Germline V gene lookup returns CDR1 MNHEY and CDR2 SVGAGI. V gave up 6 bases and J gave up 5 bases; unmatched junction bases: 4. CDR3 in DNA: TGTGCCAGCAGACAGGGGGCGGGGACTGAAGCTTTCTTT. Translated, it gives CASRQGAGTEAFF.

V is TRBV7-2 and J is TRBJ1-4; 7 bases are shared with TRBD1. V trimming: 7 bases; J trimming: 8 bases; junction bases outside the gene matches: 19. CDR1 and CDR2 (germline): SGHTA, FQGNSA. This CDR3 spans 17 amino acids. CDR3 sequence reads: CASNPGPGGSQKEKLFF. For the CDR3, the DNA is TGTGCCAGCAATCCCGGGCCAGGGGGTTCCCAAAAGGAAAAACTGTTTTTT.

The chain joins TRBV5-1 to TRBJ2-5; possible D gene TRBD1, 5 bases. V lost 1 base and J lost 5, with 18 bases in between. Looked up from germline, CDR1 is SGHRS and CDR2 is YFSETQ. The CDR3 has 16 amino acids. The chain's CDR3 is CASSLNRQRDVETQYF. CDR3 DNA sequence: TGCGCCAGCAGCTTGAACCGACAGCGAGACGTGGAGACCCAGTACTTC.

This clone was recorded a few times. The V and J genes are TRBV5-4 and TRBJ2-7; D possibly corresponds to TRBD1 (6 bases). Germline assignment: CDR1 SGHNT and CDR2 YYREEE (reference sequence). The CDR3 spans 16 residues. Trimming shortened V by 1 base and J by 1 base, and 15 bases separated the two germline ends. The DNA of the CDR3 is TGTGCCAGCAGCTTGAAGGGACCTGGGACATCCTACGAGCAGTACTTC. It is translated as CASSLKGPGTSYEQYF.

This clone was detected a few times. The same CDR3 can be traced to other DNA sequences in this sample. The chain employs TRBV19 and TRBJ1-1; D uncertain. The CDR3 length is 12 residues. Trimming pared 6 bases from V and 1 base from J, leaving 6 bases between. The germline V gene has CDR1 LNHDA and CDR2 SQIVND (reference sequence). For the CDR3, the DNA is TGTGCCAGTAGACGGGGGAACACTGAAGCTTTCTTT. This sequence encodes CASRRGNTEAFF.

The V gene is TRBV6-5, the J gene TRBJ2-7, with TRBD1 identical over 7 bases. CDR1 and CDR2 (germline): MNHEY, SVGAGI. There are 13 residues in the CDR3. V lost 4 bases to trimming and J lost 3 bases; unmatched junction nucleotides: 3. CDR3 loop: CASSLGDSYEQYF. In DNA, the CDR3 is TGTGCCAGCAGTTTAGGGGACAGCTACGAGCAGTACTTC.

The CDR3: CASSVDFEAGVNEAFF. In nucleotides, the CDR3 is TGTGCCAGCAGCGTAGATTTCGAGGCAGGGGTGAATGAAGCTTTCTTT. The chain joins TRBV9 to TRBJ1-1, with D perhaps TRBD1 (6 bases). Germline CDR1 and CDR2: SGDLS and YYNGEE. The CDR3 spans 16 residues. V was trimmed by 0 bases and J by 7 bases, leaving 19 bases between them. Drawing the rest from reference TRBV9 and TRBJ1-1, the complete variable domain is DSGVTQTPKHLITATGQRVTLRCSPRSGDLSVYWYQQSLDQGLQFLIQYYNGEERAKGNILERFSAQQFPDLHSELNLSSLELGDSALYFCASSVDFEAGVNEAFFGQGTRLTVV.

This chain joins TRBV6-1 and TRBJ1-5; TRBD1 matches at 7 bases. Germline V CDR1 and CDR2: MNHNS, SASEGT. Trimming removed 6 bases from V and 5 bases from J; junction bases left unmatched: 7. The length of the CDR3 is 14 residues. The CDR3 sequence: CASRPRQGDQPQHF. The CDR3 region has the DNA TGTGCCAGCAGACCCCGACAGGGAGATCAGCCCCAGCATTTT.

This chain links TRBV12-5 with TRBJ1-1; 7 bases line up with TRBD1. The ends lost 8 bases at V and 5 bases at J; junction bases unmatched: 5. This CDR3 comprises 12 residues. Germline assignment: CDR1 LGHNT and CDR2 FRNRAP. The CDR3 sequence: CASQGDSTEAFF. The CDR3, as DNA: TGTGCTAGTCAGGGGGACTCTACTGAAGCTTTCTTT.

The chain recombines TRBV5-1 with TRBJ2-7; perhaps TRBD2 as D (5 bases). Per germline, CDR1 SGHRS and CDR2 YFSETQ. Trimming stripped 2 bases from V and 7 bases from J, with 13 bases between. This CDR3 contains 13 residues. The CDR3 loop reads CASSLRLEGEQYF. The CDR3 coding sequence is TGCGCCAGCAGCTTAAGGCTTGAGGGAGAGCAGTACTTC.

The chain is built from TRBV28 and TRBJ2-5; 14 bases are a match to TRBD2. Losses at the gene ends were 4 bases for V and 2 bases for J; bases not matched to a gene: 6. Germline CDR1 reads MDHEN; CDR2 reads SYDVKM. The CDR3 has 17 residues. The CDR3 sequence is CASSWGGLAGGQETQYF. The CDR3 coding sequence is TGTGCCAGCAGTTGGGGAGGACTAGCGGGAGGACAAGAGACCCAGTACTTC.

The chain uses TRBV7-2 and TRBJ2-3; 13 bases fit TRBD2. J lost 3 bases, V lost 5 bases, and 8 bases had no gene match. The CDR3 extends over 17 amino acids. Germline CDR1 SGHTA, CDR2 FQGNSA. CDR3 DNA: TGTGCCAGCAGCCCGGACGGACTAGCGGGAGTAACAGATACGCAGTATTTT. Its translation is CASSPDGLAGVTDTQYF.

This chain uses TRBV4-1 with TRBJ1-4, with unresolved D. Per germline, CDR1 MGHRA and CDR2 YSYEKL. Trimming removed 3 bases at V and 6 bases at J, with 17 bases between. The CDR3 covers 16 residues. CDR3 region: CASSHFRRGDDEKLFF. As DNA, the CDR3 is TGCGCCAGCAGCCACTTCAGGCGGGGTGACGATGAAAAACTGTTTTTT.

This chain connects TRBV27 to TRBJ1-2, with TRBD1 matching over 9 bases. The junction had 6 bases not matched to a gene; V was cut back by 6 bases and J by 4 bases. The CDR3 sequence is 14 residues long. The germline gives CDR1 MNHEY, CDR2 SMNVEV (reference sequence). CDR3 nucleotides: TGTGCCAGCAGGCCGCGGGACAGGGTCTATGGCTACACCTTC. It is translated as CASRPRDRVYGYTF.

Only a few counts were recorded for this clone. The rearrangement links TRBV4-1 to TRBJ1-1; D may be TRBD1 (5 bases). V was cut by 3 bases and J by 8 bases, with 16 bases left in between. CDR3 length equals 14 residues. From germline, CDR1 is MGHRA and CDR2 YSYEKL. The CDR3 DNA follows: TGCGCCAGCAGCCATCAACTCTCCGGGGGGGAAGCTTTCTTT. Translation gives CASSHQLSGGEAFF.

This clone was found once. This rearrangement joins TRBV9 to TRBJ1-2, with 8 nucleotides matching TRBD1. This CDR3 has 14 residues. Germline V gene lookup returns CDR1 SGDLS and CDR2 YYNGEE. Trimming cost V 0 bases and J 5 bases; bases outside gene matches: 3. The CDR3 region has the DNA TGTGCCAGCAGCGTAGAGGACAGGGTTTATGGCTACACCTTC. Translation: CASSVEDRVYGYTF.

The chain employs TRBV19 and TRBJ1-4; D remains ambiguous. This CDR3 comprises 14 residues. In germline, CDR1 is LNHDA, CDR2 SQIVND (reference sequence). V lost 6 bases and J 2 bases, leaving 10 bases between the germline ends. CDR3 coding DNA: TGTGCCAGTAGCCGGGAGAGGACTAATGAAAAACTGTTTTTT. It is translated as CASSRERTNEKLFF.

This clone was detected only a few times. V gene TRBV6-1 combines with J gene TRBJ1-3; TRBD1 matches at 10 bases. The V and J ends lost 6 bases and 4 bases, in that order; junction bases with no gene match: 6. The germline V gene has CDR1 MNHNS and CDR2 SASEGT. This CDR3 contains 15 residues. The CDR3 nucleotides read TGTGCCAGCAGGGACAGGGGGGTGATAGGAAACACCATATATTTT. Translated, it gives CASRDRGVIGNTIYF.